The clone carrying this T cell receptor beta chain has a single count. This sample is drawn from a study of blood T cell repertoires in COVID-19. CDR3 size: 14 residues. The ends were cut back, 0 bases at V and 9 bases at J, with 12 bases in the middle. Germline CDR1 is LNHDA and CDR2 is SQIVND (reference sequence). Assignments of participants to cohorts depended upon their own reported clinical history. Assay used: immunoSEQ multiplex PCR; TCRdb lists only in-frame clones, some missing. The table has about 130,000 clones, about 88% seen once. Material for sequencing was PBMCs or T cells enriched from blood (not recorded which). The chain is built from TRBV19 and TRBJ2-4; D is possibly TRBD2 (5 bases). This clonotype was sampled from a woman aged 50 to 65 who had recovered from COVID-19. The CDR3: CASSIERGSGIQYF. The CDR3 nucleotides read TGTGCCAGTAGTATAGAGAGAGGGTCGGGCATTCAGTACTTC. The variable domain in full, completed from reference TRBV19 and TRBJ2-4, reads DGGITQSPKYLFRKEGQNVTLSCEQNLNHDAMYWYRQDPGQGLRLIYYSQIVNDFQKGDIAEGYSVSREKKESFPLTVTSAQKNPTAFYLCASSIERGSGIQYFGAGTRLSVL.